Presented here are 2 T cell receptor beta chains from one specimen sequenced in a study of long-term antiretroviral therapy in people with HIV. Run at survey level, the immunoSEQ assay was version v3.0. Method: immunoSEQ multiplex PCR; TCRdb's copy keeps in-frame clones and lacks some. The sample has 20,000 or so clones, roughly four fifths seen once. The sequenced sample was unsorted PBMCs, obtained 2.2 years after starting antiretroviral therapy. These receptors were obtained from a man aged 45 to 65 with HIV.

Here the CDR3 DNA reads TGTGCCAGCAGCTTAGACCCAGGGGGCCGGGGCTACACCTTC. Translated, it gives CASSLDPGGRGYTF. The chain is built from TRBV7-6 and TRBJ1-2; 8 bases are shared with TRBD1. The CDR3 totals 14 residues. With 1 base clipped from V and 8 bases from J, the junction kept 6 bases outside the gene matches. The germline V gene encodes CDR1 SGHVS and CDR2 FNYEAQ.

This chain connects TRBV4-1 to TRBJ1-5; TRBD1 is a possible D gene (5 bases). Trimming shortened V by 4 bases and J by 4 bases, and 20 bases separated the two germline ends. The CDR3 consists of 17 residues. Germline V gene sequence: CDR1 MGHRA, CDR2 YSYEKL. CDR3 in DNA: TGCGCCAGCAGCCTCTCGGCACGGGGGGGTCGAAATCAGCCCCAGCATTTT. Translated: CASSLSARGGRNQPQHF.